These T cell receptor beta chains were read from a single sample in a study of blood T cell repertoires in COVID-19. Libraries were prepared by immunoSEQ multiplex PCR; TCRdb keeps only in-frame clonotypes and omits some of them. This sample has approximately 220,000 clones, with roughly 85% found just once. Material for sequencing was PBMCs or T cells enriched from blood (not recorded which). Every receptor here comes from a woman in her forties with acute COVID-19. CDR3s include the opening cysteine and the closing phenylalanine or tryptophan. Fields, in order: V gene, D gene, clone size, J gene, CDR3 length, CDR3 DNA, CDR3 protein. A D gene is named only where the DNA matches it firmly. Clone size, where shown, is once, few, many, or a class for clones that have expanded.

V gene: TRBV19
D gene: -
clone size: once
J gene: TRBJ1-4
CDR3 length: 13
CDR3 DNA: TGTGCCAGTGGGGGCTCACGGGGTGAAAAACTGTTTTTT
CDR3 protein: CASGGSRGEKLFF

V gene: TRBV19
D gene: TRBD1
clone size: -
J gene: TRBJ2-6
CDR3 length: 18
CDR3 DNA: TGTGCCAGTAGTCCGACAGGACAGGGGGTAGCTGGGGCCAACGTCCTGACTTTC
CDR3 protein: CASSPTGQGVAGANVLTF

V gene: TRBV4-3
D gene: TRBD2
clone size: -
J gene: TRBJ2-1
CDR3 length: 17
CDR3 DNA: TGCGCCAGCAGCCAAAAACTAGCGGGGGGGACCTACAATGAGCAGTTCTTC
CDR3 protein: CASSQKLAGGTYNEQFF

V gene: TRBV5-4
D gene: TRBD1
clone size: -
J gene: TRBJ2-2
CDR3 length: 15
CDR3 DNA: TGTGCCAGCAGCCTCCCAGGGGGTAACACCGGGGAGCTGTTTTTT
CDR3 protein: CASSLPGGNTGELFF

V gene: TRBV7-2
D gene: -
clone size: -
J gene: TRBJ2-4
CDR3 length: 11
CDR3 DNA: TGTGCCAGCAGCCGGGTTGGCATTCAGTACTTC
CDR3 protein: CASSRVGIQYF

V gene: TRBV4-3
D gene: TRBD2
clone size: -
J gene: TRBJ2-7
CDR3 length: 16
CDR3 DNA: TGCGCCAGCAGCCAAGTAGGCGGGGGGGCCGGCTACGAGCAGTACTTC
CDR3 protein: CASSQVGGGAGYEQYF

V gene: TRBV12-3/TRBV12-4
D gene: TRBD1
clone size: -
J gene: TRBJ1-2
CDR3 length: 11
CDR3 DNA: TGTGCCAGCAGTTTAAGGCAGGGGGCGACCTTC
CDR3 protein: CASSLRQGATF

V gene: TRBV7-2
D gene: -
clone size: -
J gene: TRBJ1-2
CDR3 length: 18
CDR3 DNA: TGTGCCAGCAGCTTCCTTAACCAGGAGGTCAATCCATTTTGGGGCTACACCTTC
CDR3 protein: CASSFLNQEVNPFWGYTF

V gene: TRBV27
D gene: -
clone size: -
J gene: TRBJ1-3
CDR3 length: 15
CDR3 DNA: TGTGCCAGCAGTTTGGACTATCTGAAGGGAAACACCATATATTTT
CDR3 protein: CASSLDYLKGNTIYF

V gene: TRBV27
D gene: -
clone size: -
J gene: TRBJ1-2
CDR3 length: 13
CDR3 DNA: TGTGCCAGCAGTTTTGGACAGTCGGGAGGCTACACCTTC
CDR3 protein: CASSFGQSGGYTF

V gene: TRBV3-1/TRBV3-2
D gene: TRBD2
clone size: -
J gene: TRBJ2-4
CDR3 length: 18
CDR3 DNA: TGTGCCAGCAGCCCGATGACTAGCGGGGGGGTAGCCAAAAACATTCAGTACTTC
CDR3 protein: CASSPMTSGGVAKNIQYF

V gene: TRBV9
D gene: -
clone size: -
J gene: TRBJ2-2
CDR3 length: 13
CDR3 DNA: TGTGCCAGCAGCGTCGGGAACCCCGGGGAGCTGTTTTTT
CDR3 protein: CASSVGNPGELFF

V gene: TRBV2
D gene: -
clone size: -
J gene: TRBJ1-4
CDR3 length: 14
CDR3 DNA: TGTGCCAGCGTCGGGGGGGGAACTAATGAAAAACTGTTTTTT
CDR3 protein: CASVGGGTNEKLFF

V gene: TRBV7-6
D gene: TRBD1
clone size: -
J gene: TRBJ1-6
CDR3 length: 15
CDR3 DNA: TGTGCCAGCAGCATGAACCGGGACAGCGGGTCACCCCTCCACTTT
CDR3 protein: CASSMNRDSGSPLHF

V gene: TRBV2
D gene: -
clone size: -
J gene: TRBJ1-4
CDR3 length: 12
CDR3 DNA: TGTGCCAGCAGAGCACCTCCTGGAAAACTGTTTTTT
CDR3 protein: CASRAPPGKLFF

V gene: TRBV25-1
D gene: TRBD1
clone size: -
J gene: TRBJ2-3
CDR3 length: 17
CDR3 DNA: TGTGCCAGCAGGGAGGTGTCGGGACAGGGGGCAGCGGATACGCAGTATTTT
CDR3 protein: CASREVSGQGAADTQYF

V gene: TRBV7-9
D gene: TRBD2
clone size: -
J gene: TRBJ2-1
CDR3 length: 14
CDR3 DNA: TGTGCCAGCAGCTTAGGCGGGGGGTACAATGAGCAGTTCTTC
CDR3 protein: CASSLGGGYNEQFF

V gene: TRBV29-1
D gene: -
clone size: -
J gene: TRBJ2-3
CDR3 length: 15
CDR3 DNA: TGCAGCGCTGGAGGAGACTCTTTAGGCGCAGATACGCAGTATTTT
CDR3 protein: CSAGGDSLGADTQYF

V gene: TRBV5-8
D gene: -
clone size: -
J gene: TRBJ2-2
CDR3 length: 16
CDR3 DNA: TGTGCCAGCAGTAGCGGGACAGCCCGCTCTTCCGGGGAGCTGTTTTTT
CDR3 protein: CASSSGTARSSGELFF

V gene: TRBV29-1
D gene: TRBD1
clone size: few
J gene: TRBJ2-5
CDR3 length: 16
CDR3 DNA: TGCAGCGTTGACATCCGGACAGGCCGGTACCAAGAGACCCAGTACTTC
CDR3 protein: CSVDIRTGRYQETQYF

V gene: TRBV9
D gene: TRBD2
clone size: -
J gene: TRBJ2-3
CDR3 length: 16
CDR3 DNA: TGTGCCAGCAGCCATAGCGGGGGGCATAACACAGATACGCAGTATTTT
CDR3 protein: CASSHSGGHNTDTQYF

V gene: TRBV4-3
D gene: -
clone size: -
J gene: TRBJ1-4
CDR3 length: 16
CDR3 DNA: TGCGCCAGCAGCAGTCATGGGGCGCAGGATAATGAAAAACTGTTTTTT
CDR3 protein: CASSSHGAQDNEKLFF

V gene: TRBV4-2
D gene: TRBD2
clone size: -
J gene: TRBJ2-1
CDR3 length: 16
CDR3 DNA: TGTGCCAGCAGCCAACCAACTAGCGGGGGGTTCTATGAGCAGTTCTTC
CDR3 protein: CASSQPTSGGFYEQFF

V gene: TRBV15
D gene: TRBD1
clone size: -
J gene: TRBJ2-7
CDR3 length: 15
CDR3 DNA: TGTGCCACCAGCAAAAGACAGGGGGTCGCCTACGAGCAGTACTTC
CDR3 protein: CATSKRQGVAYEQYF

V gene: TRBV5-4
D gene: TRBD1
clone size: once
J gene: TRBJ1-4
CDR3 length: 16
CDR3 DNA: TGTGCCAGCAGCTTGCGCGCGGGACAGGGGGCCGAAAAACTGTTTTTT
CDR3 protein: CASSLRAGQGAEKLFF

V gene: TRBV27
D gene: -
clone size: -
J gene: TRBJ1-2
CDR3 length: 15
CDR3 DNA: TGTGCCAGCAGTTTACAATTTACACCTAACTATGGCTACACCTTC
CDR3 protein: CASSLQFTPNYGYTF

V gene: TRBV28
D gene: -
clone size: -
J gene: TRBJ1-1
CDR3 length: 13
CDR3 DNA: TGTGCCAGCAGTTTAGTAGCCAACACTGAAGCTTTCTTT
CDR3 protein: CASSLVANTEAFF

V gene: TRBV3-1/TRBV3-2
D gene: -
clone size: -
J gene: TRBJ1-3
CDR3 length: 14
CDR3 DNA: TGTGCCAGCAGCCCCTACAGAAATGGAAACACCATATATTTT
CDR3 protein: CASSPYRNGNTIYF

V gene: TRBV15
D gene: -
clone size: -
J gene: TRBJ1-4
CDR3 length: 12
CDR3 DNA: TGTGCCACCAGCAGGCAGAATGAAAAACTGTTTTTT
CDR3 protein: CATSRQNEKLFF

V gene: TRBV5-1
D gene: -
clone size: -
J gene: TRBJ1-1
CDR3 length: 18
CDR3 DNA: TGCGCCAGCAGCTTTCGGGGGGCTGGGGACCCAAGAGGGACTGAAGCTTTCTTT
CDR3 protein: CASSFRGAGDPRGTEAFF

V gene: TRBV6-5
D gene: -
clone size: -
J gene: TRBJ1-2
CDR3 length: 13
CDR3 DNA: TGTGCCAGCAGATGGCAGGGCAACTATGGCTACACCTTC
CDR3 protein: CASRWQGNYGYTF

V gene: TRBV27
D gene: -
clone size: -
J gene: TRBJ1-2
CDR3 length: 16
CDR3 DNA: TGTGCCAGCAGTCACCGGGAGCCAGGATCCTCCTATGGCTACACCTTC
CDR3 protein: CASSHREPGSSYGYTF

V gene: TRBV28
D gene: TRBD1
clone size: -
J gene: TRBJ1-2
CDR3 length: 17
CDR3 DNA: TGTGCCAGCAGTTTACGGGGACAGTTACCCAAGGGGGAAGGCTACACCTTC
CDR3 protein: CASSLRGQLPKGEGYTF

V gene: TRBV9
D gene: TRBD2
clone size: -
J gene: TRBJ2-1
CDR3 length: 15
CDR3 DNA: TGTGCCAGCAGCAAATCTAGCGGGGCATACAATGAGCAGTTCTTC
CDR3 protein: CASSKSSGAYNEQFF